The next 14 T cell receptor beta chains were all read from a single sample in a study of T cell repertoires in cytomegalovirus infection. TCRdb re-called the reads with MiXCR, one entry per CDR3 protein. The data hold 200,000 to 300,000 distinct CDR3 sequences, with 9% to 15% observed a single time. What was sequenced was PBMCs. These receptors were taken from a human donor in good health (CMV status not recorded). Some clones in this sample may be carry-over from other donors' samples.

The V gene is TRBV28, the J gene TRBJ1-5, with a tentative D call TRBD1 (6 bases). The V and J ends lost 5 bases and 14 bases respectively, with 19 bases between them. The CDR3 contains 13 residues. The germline V gene has CDR1 MDHEN and CDR2 SYDVKM. CDR3 residues: CASSGGAPSSKHF. The DNA of the CDR3 is TGTGCCAGCAGTGGGGGGGCCCCGAGTAGTAAGCATTTT.

This chain joins TRBV7-6 and TRBJ1-4; D gene ambiguous. V dropped 5 bases and J dropped 3 bases, with 10 bases sitting between them. Germline V gene lookup returns CDR1 SGHVS and CDR2 FNYEAQ. This CDR3 region has 14 residues. The DNA for the CDR3 is TGTGCCAGCAGCCGCGGGGTGGCTAATGAAAAACTGTTTTTT. It yields the protein CASSRGVANEKLFF. Together with reference TRBV7-6 and TRBJ1-4, the CDR3 gives the full variable domain: GAGVSQSPRYKVTKRGQDVALRCDPISGHVSLYWYRQALGQGPEFLTYFNYEAQQDKSGLPNDRFSAERPEGSISTLTIQRTEQRDSAMYRCASSRGVANEKLFFGSGTQLSVL.

The chain uses TRBV29-1 and TRBJ2-7; D uncertain. Trimming removed 6 bases at V and 0 bases at J, with 12 bases between. Germline-derived CDR1 and CDR2 are SQVTM and ANQGSEA. CDR3 length: 13 residues. The CDR3 reads CSVRWTASYEQYF. The CDR3 DNA follows: TGCAGCGTGCGATGGACGGCCTCCTACGAGCAGTACTTC.

Turning to this clonotype: With a much larger clone just one base away, this may be a read error. The gene calls are TRBV6-2 or TRBV6-3 and TRBJ2-7; TRBD1 agrees at 9 bases. Germline V gene data show CDR1 as MNHEY and CDR2 as SVGEGT. The CDR3 has 18 amino acids. The CDR3 here is CASTSYAGTGPDLYGQYF. The DNA for the CDR3 is TGTGCCAGCACCTCTTACGCCGGGACAGGGCCGGACCTCTACGGGCAGTACTTC.

This clonotype has ten or more counts. The rearrangement uses TRBV28 and TRBJ2-2, with D tentatively TRBD2 (5 bases). V shed 2 bases and J shed 1 base, with 14 bases lying between them. The germline V gene has CDR1 MDHEN and CDR2 SYDVKM. The CDR3 totals 17 residues. CDR3 sequence reads: CASSLGGVGGNTGELFF. The CDR3 DNA reads TGTGCCAGCAGTTTAGGTGGGGTCGGAGGGAACACCGGGGAGCTGTTTTTT.

In this sample, this clonotype turned up many times. V and J are TRBV12-3 or TRBV12-4 and TRBJ2-1; no firm D call. The V end lost 3 bases, the J end lost 8 bases, and 14 bases lay between the germline ends. This CDR3 contains 14 residues. CDR3 nucleotide sequence: TGTGCCAGCAGTTTGGGCCTGGCGTCGGATGAGCAGTTCTTC. This codes for CASSLGLASDEQFF.

The gene calls are TRBV20-1 and TRBJ1-5; 9 bases match TRBD1. The CDR3 covers 14 residues. Trimming cost V 6 bases and J 1 base; bases outside gene matches: 4. Germline V gene lookup returns CDR1 DFQATT and CDR2 SNEGSKA (reference sequence). CDR3 in amino acids: CSARTGASNQPQHF. The CDR3 DNA follows: TGCAGTGCCAGGACAGGGGCGAGCAATCAGCCCCAGCATTTT.

The chain recombines TRBV12-3 or TRBV12-4 with TRBJ1-4; TRBD1 might be the D (5 bases). The CDR3 is 15 amino acids. V lost 1 base to trimming and J lost 5 bases, with 11 bases between them. The CDR3 bases are TGTGCCAGCAGTTTAGAGGACATTCTGAATGAAAAACTGTTTTTT. It codes for CASSLEDILNEKLFF.

In its sample, this clonotype was seen many times. CDR3 bases: TGTGCCAGCAGCCTTGTAGGGACTCCAGAAGCTTTCTTT. Translated, it gives CASSLVGTPEAFF. The chain has TRBV14 and TRBJ1-1; D might be TRBD1 (5 bases). The CDR3 consists of 13 residues. Germline lookup yields CDR1 SGHDN and CDR2 FVKESK. Trimming pared 4 bases from V and 8 bases from J, leaving 14 bases between.

This clonotype has a handful of counts. The genes are TRBV5-4 and TRBJ2-3; D is possibly TRBD1 or TRBD2 (5 bases each). Germline V lookup: CDR1 SGHNT, CDR2 YYREEE (reference sequence). Trimming removed 3 bases from V and 1 base from J, with 12 bases in between. CDR3 length: 15 residues. The CDR3 bases are TGTGCCAGCAGCTGGGACCAGCACCGCACAGATACGCAGTATTTT. Translating gives CASSWDQHRTDTQYF.

The table lists this clonotype with many counts. V usage is TRBV7-2 and J usage is TRBJ2-3; D is perhaps TRBD2 (6 bases). The CDR3 contains 12 residues. Trimming removed 5 bases from V and 4 bases from J, with 7 bases in between. Looked up from germline, CDR1 is SGHTA and CDR2 is FQGNSA. CDR3 amino acids: CASSRDSDTQYF. For the CDR3, the DNA is TGTGCCAGCAGCAGGGACTCAGATACGCAGTATTTT.

This clonotype was observed many times. V gene TRBV6-2 or TRBV6-3 combines with J gene TRBJ1-4; no firm D call. V gave up 6 bases and J gave up 8 bases, with 16 bases separating them. From germline, CDR1 is MNHEY and CDR2 SVGEGT. The CDR3 is made up of 14 amino acids. CDR3 in amino acids: CASSSNGDGEKLFF. In DNA, the CDR3 is TGTGCCAGCAGCTCCAACGGCGATGGGGAAAAACTGTTTTTT.

This clonotype has at least ten counts. The chain employs TRBV7-2 and TRBJ2-3; 9 nucleotides line up with TRBD2. J was trimmed by 2 bases and V by 4 bases; bases with no gene match: 7. CDR1 is SGHTA, CDR2 FQGNSA, per germline. The CDR3 length is 16 residues. The CDR3 coding sequence is TGTGCCAGCAGCTGGGCGGGGGGGGGGAACACAGATACGCAGTATTTT. Residues: CASSWAGGGNTDTQYF. Complete variable domain (other parts from reference TRBV7-2 and TRBJ2-3): GAGVSQSPSNKVTEKGKDVELRCDPISGHTALYWYRQSLGQGLEFLIYFQGNSAPDKSGLPSDRFSAERTGGSVSTLTIQRTQQEDSAVYLCASSWAGGGNTDTQYFGPGTRLTVL.

This clonotype was seen repeatedly, ten times or more. J is TRBJ1-1 and V is TRBV7-2, with a possible D match to TRBD1 (5 bases). V was cut by 5 bases and J by 1 base, with 14 bases left in between. The CDR3 has 15 amino acids. Germline CDR1 SGHTA, CDR2 FQGNSA. CDR3 bases: TGTGCCAGCAGCGGAAGCAGGGCGGGGAACACTGAAGCTTTCTTT. This gives the protein CASSGSRAGNTEAFF.